These 22 T cell receptor beta chains originate from one sample sequenced in a study of metastatic and nonmetastatic thyroid tumors. Through MiXCR, TCRdb re-clonotyped the PCR reads. Of 100,000 or so clones detected, 15% appear once; the ten largest clones hold 3.6%. The entire patient cohort was treatment-naive prior to thyroid surgery. What was sequenced was blood. The receptor source for this set is a female donor with papillary thyroid cancer or a benign thyroid nodule (not recorded which). Some clones in this sample may be carry-over from other donors' samples.

V gene TRBV7-9 combines with J gene TRBJ2-5, with a weak D call TRBD2 (6 bases). The CDR3 loop spans 15 amino acids. With 4 bases removed from V and 2 bases from J, the gap between germline ends came to 14 bases. Looked up from germline, CDR1 is SEHNR and CDR2 is FQNEAQ (reference sequence). The CDR3 bases are TGTGCCAGCAGCTCCCTGGGAGGAGTACAAGAGACCCAGTACTTC. Translation gives CASSSLGGVQETQYF.

This clone was observed many times. A much larger clone differs from this one at a single base, so this may be a read error. The V and J genes are TRBV19 and TRBJ1-1; possible D gene TRBD1, 6 bases. CDR1 and CDR2 (germline): LNHDA, SQIVND (reference sequence). The CDR3 runs 14 residues. Trimming pared 7 bases from V and 4 bases from J, leaving 16 bases between. Here the CDR3 reads CASIPLGGGTEAFF. CDR3 nucleotide sequence: TGTGCCAGTATCCCCTTAGGGGGGGGCACTGAAGCTTTCTTT. The full variable domain, completed using reference TRBV19 and TRBJ1-1, is DGGITQSPKYLFRKEGQNVTLSCEQNLNHDAMYWYRQDPGQGLRLIYYSQIVNDFQKGDIAEGYSVSREKKESFPLTVTSAQKNPTAFYLCASIPLGGGTEAFFGQGTRLTVV.

This sequence joins TRBV6-1 and TRBJ1-1, with D hard to call. Germline values: CDR1 MNHNS, CDR2 SASEGT. Trimming took 6 bases from V and 2 from J, leaving 16 bases between them. This CDR3 spans 15 amino acids. The CDR3 region is CASSRLVTPNTEAFF. The CDR3, as DNA: TGTGCCAGCAGCAGACTCGTGACACCAAACACTGAAGCTTTCTTT.

This clone has only a few counts. The chain uses TRBV28 and TRBJ2-4; D might be TRBD1 or TRBD2, each matching 5 bases. Per germline, CDR1 MDHEN and CDR2 SYDVKM. This CDR3 has 17 amino acids. Deletions cut 8 bases from V and 4 bases from J, with 24 bases between. The CDR3 loop is CASDGWGNPLAKNIQYF. CDR3 bases: TGTGCCAGCGACGGTTGGGGGAATCCTTTGGCAAAAAACATTCAGTACTTC.

This clone turned up a few times. In nucleotides, the CDR3 is TGTGCCAGCAGTGGTCAATCCGCCCAGACCCAGTACTTC. As protein: CASSGQSAQTQYF. The chain combines TRBV6-1 with TRBJ2-5, with no clear D. Germline V gene lookup returns CDR1 MNHNS and CDR2 SASEGT. The CDR3 loop spans 13 amino acids. V gave up 4 bases and J gave up 6 bases, with 12 bases separating them.

V is TRBV27 and J is TRBJ2-7; unclear D gene. Trimming removed 6 bases at V and 2 bases at J, with 14 bases between. CDR3 length: 14 amino acids. Per the germline V gene, CDR1 is MNHEY and CDR2 is SMNVEV (reference sequence). CDR3 sequence (DNA): TGTGCCAGCAGACGCACATGGTTGGCCTACGAGCAGTACTTC. It encodes CASRRTWLAYEQYF.

The genes are TRBV30 and TRBJ2-7; unclear D gene. Germline V gene lookup returns CDR1 GTSNPN and CDR2 SVGIG (reference sequence). The V end lost 1 base, the J end lost 5 bases, and 18 bases lay between the germline ends. The CDR3 spans 15 residues. The CDR3 loop reads CAWSGSIVCWDEQYF. In nucleotides, the CDR3 is TGTGCCTGGAGTGGGAGTATCGTATGTTGGGACGAGCAGTACTTC.

This clone was recorded a few times. The chain links TRBV7-2 to TRBJ1-2, with D perhaps matching TRBD1 (5 bases). Germline CDR1 is SGHTA and CDR2 is FQGNSA. V lost 3 bases, J lost 2 bases, and 10 bases lay in between. CDR3 size: 14 residues. The CDR3 DNA reads as TGTGCCAGCAGCTTCACAGGTTTAAACTATGGCTACACCTTC. This gives the protein CASSFTGLNYGYTF.

This clone has ten or more counts. This sequence may be a read error, since a much larger clone differs from it by one base. Within the sample, other DNA sequences also encode this same CDR3. The V gene is TRBV10-1, the J gene TRBJ2-7; 7 bases align to TRBD2. From germline, CDR1 is WNHNN and CDR2 SYGVQD (reference sequence). This CDR3 comprises 13 residues. J lost 10 bases, V lost 0 bases, and 6 bases had no gene match. This CDR3 is CASSESTSGKQYF. The DNA for the CDR3 is TGCGCCAGCAGTGAGTCGACGAGCGGGAAACAGTACTTC.

Ten or more counts support this clone. J is TRBJ2-7 and V is TRBV6-5; 10 bases are shared with TRBD1. The V gene's germline CDR1 is MNHEY and CDR2 SVGAGI. The CDR3 totals 16 residues. The J segment lost 1 base and the V segment lost 5 bases, leaving 8 bases of the junction unmatched. The CDR3 region has the DNA TGTGCCAGCAGTCCCTCGAGGGGACAGGGGTCCTACGAGCAGTACTTC. Its translation: CASSPSRGQGSYEQYF.

Only a few counts were recorded for this clone. The chain combines TRBV20-1 with TRBJ2-7; 10 bases map to TRBD2. The germline gives CDR1 DFQATT, CDR2 SNEGSKA (reference sequence). The CDR3 extends over 13 amino acids. With 6 bases clipped from V and 7 bases from J, the junction kept 9 bases outside the gene matches. CDR3 region: CSARLAGGIEQYF. CDR3 nucleotides: TGCAGTGCAAGACTAGCGGGCGGTATAGAGCAGTACTTC.

This clone was recorded at least ten times. The V gene is TRBV28, the J gene TRBJ1-1, with D maybe TRBD1 (5 bases). The CDR3 sequence is 14 residues long. Between the trimmed V and J ends, which lost 6 bases and 5 bases, there was a span of 16 bases. Germline values: CDR1 MDHEN, CDR2 SYDVKM. CDR3: CASSLPLTATEAFF. DNA of the CDR3: TGTGCCAGCAGCTTGCCCTTGACAGCTACTGAAGCTTTCTTT.

This clone occurred many times. J is TRBJ2-4 and V is TRBV7-2; TRBD1 is a possible D gene (6 bases). The CDR3 length is 15 residues. Germline CDR1 reads SGHTA; CDR2 reads FQGNSA. V was trimmed by 1 base and J by 0 bases, leaving 7 bases between them. Here the CDR3 DNA reads TGTGCCAGCAGCTTAGGACAGGCAGCCAAAAACATTCAGTACTTC. Amino acids: CASSLGQAAKNIQYF.

This clone was observed a few times. With a much larger clone just one base away, this may be a read error. The chain joins TRBV10-3 to TRBJ2-1, with TRBD2 as a possible D gene (6 bases). Germline V lookup: CDR1 ENHRY, CDR2 SYGVKD. This CDR3 is built from 14 residues. Trimming shortened V by 4 bases and J by 4 bases, and 11 bases separated the two germline ends. The CDR3 DNA reads as TGTGCCATCAGTGTGGGTGGGACTTACAATGAGCAGTTCTTC. Protein: CAISVGGTYNEQFF.

On this clone: This may arise from a read error, as a much more abundant clone is one base away. The genes are TRBV25-1 and TRBJ1-4; D possibly corresponds to TRBD1 (6 bases). Germline V CDR1 and CDR2: MGHDK, SYGVNS. The CDR3 loop spans 16 amino acids. The CDR3 DNA reads TGTGCCAGAAGTGGCACTGGTGCAGGGGACCGAGAAAAACTGTTTTTT. Protein: CARSGTGAGDREKLFF.

This chain uses TRBV6-1 with TRBJ1-2, with unresolved D. Germline loops: CDR1 MNHNS, CDR2 SASEGT. V lost 0 bases, J lost 7 bases, and 3 bases lay in between. The CDR3 runs 11 residues. The CDR3 is CASSEAGGYTF. The CDR3 DNA reads TGTGCCAGCAGTGAAGCAGGTGGCTACACCTTC.

Of note for this clone: This may come from a read error, since a much larger clone is one base off. The chain uses TRBV28 and TRBJ2-5; perhaps TRBD1 as D (6 bases). Germline CDR1 is MDHEN and CDR2 is SYDVKM. This CDR3 is 17 amino acids long. V was pared by 6 bases and J by 0 bases, with 20 bases between. CDR3 bases: TGTGCCAGCAGCACCGCCGACAGGCTAGGGTACCAAGAGACCCAGTACTTC. Its protein is CASSTADRLGYQETQYF.

In the case of this clone: The junction shows a germline mismatch at one end, possibly a read error. The chain has TRBV28 and TRBJ1-2; D is possibly TRBD1 (5 bases). CDR1 and CDR2 (germline): MDHEN, SYDVKM. CDR3 length: 12 residues. CDR3 bases: TGTGCCAGCAGTTTGGGGGTAGGAGGCTGCACCTTC. This translates into CASSLGVGGCTF.

This clone was observed a few times. A much larger clone sits a single nucleotide away, making a read error possible. V gene TRBV5-6 combines with J gene TRBJ1-2; a possible D gene is TRBD1 (5 bases). The length of the CDR3 is 16 residues. Looked up from germline, CDR1 is SGHDT and CDR2 is YYEEEE. The CDR3 DNA reads as TGTGCCAGCAGCTTGGAAGGGGTCTTAGCTAACTATGTCTACACCTTC. It is translated as CASSLEGVLANYVYTF.

The sample holds a few counts of this clone. The chain links TRBV6-1 to TRBJ2-3; unclear D gene. Germline CDR1 reads MNHNS; CDR2 reads SASEGT. V lost 0 bases and J 0 bases, leaving 10 bases between the germline ends. The CDR3 length is 16 residues. CDR3 sequence reads: CASSEAKGSSTDTQYF. In DNA form, the CDR3 reads TGTGCCAGCAGTGAAGCTAAAGGTTCTAGCACAGATACGCAGTATTTT.

This clone was detected many times. V and J are TRBV6-2 or TRBV6-3 and TRBJ2-7; D gene ambiguous. In germline, CDR1 is MNHEY, CDR2 SVGEGT. V shed 2 bases and J shed 0 bases, with 17 bases lying between them. This CDR3 contains 17 residues. Here the CDR3 DNA reads TGTGCCAGCAGTTACGGTCGGTACAAGGAAAGCTCCTACGAGCAGTACTTC. Its protein product is CASSYGRYKESSYEQYF.

J is TRBJ1-2 and V is TRBV11-2, with D unclear. Germline CDR1 is SGHAT and CDR2 is FQNNGV. V gave up 2 bases and J gave up 4 bases, with 8 bases separating them. This CDR3 comprises 13 residues. CDR3 loop: CASSLPGFYGYTF. The CDR3 nucleotides are TGTGCCAGCAGCTTACCGGGATTCTATGGCTACACCTTC.